This passage covers 30 T cell receptor beta chains from one sample sequenced in a study of type 1 regulatory T cells. TCRdb reanalysed the reads using MiXCR and keeps one entry per CDR3 protein. The table has approximately 100,000 distinct CDR3 sequences, roughly a third seen once; the top ten hold less than 2.5%. The sample was CD4+ T cells, either the whole sample or a sorted fraction (not recorded which). The receptors derive from a human donor in good health.

In its sample, this clonotype was seen a few times. The chain combines TRBV14 with TRBJ2-7; D gene uncertain. The CDR3 is 12 amino acids. Germline V gene lookup returns CDR1 SGHDN and CDR2 FVKESK. The V end was cut by 2 bases, the J end by 7 bases, with 9 bases between. The CDR3 region is CASSQPLQEQYF. The CDR3 bases are TGTGCCAGCAGCCAACCGTTGCAGGAGCAGTACTTC.

This clonotype has just a few counts. The CDR3 DNA sequence: TGTGCCAGCAGGATGACCGGGACAGGGGATCGCGAGACCCAGTACTTC. Amino acid sequence: CASRMTGTGDRETQYF. V gene TRBV6-5 combines with J gene TRBJ2-5; 10 nucleotides agree with TRBD1. Trimming removed 6 bases from V and 5 bases from J; junction bases left unmatched: 12. The CDR3 has 16 amino acids. CDR1 is MNHEY, CDR2 SVGAGI, per germline.

V gene TRBV7-2 combines with J gene TRBJ2-7, with 11 bases that match TRBD2. Trimming at V came to 7 bases and at J to 0 bases, leaving 8 bases not matched to a gene. The CDR3 totals 16 residues. The V gene's germline CDR1 is SGHTA and CDR2 FQGNSA. CDR3 DNA: TGTGCCAGCACCCGGACTAGCGGGCTCAGCTCCTACGAGCAGTACTTC. Encoded protein: CASTRTSGLSSYEQYF.

The genes are TRBV5-1 and TRBJ2-1; TRBD1 is a possible D gene (5 bases). CDR1 SGHRS and CDR2 YFSETQ come from the germline V gene. V lost 3 bases and J 6 bases, leaving 13 bases between the germline ends. The CDR3 spans 14 residues. The CDR3 reads CASSSPYRGNEQFF. Here the CDR3 DNA reads TGCGCCAGCAGCTCCCCTTATAGGGGCAATGAGCAGTTCTTC.

The rearrangement links TRBV7-2 to TRBJ2-4; TRBD2 aligns across 14 bases. The germline CDR1 and CDR2 sequences are SGHTA and FQGNSA. V shed 3 bases, J shed 8 bases, and the junction held 3 bases outside the gene matches. The CDR3 length is 15 residues. The CDR3, as DNA: TGTGCCAGCAGCTTCGGGACTAGCGGGAGTGACATTCAGTACTTC. Residues: CASSFGTSGSDIQYF. Based on the CDR3 plus reference TRBV7-2 and TRBJ2-4, the full variable domain is GAGVSQSPSNKVTEKGKDVELRCDPISGHTALYWYRQSLGQGLEFLIYFQGNSAPDKSGLPSDRFSAERTGGSVSTLTIQRTQQEDSAVYLCASSFGTSGSDIQYFGAGTRLSVL.

This clonotype was seen only a few times. The chain carries TRBV7-9 and TRBJ2-2, with unresolved D. The CDR3 spans 15 residues. V was clipped by 1 base and J by 2 bases, with 8 bases between them. Germline V gene sequence: CDR1 SEHNR, CDR2 FQNEAQ (reference sequence). Here the CDR3 reads CASSLGTTNTGELFF. The CDR3 DNA reads TGTGCCAGCAGCTTAGGGACGACCAACACCGGGGAGCTGTTTTTT.

This sequence joins TRBV7-2 and TRBJ2-3; either TRBD1 or TRBD2 may supply D (5 bases each). This CDR3 is 15 amino acids long. Trimming removed 6 bases at V and 2 bases at J, with 15 bases between. Germline V gene sequence: CDR1 SGHTA, CDR2 FQGNSA. In nucleotides, the CDR3 is TGTGCCAGCAGTCTGGGGGAGTCTCACACAGATACGCAGTATTTT. As protein: CASSLGESHTDTQYF.

This sequence joins TRBV7-2 and TRBJ2-7; tentative D call: TRBD2 (6 bases). Trimming pared 1 base from V and 5 bases from J, leaving 15 bases between. This CDR3 comprises 15 residues. Germline-derived CDR1 and CDR2 are SGHTA and FQGNSA. CDR3 in DNA: TGTGCCAGCAGCTTAGTGTTGGGGGGAGCCCACGAGCAGTACTTC. This sequence encodes CASSLVLGGAHEQYF.

The chain combines TRBV29-1 with TRBJ1-3, with D hard to call. Germline values: CDR1 SQVTM, CDR2 ANQGSEA. V lost 3 bases and J 4 bases, leaving 10 bases between the germline ends. The CDR3 sequence is 13 residues long. Here the CDR3 reads CSVEGWEGNTIYF. The DNA for the CDR3 is TGCAGCGTTGAGGGTTGGGAAGGAAACACCATATATTTT.

This chain links TRBV30 with TRBJ2-1; D unclear. Per germline, CDR1 GTSNPN and CDR2 SVGIG (reference sequence). The CDR3 consists of 14 residues. Trimming left V 2 bases short and J 0 bases short, with 8 bases between. DNA of the CDR3: TGTGCCTGGAGTCACGATAGCTCCTACAATGAGCAGTTCTTC. Its protein is CAWSHDSSYNEQFF.

The V and J genes are TRBV20-1 and TRBJ2-5; 7 bases are a match to TRBD2. This CDR3 is 15 amino acids long. Germline CDR1 and CDR2: DFQATT and SNEGSKA (reference sequence). With V trimmed by 1 base and J by 5 bases, 10 bases remained unmatched. The CDR3 nucleotides read TGCAGTGCTAGAGTGGCGGGAGTATCGTCTGAGACCCAGTACTTC. Residues: CSARVAGVSSETQYF.

The chain is built from TRBV7-2 and TRBJ2-3; D uncertain. Germline CDR1 reads SGHTA; CDR2 reads FQGNSA. This CDR3 has 13 amino acids. The V gene lost 3 bases and the J gene lost 4 bases, with 8 bases spanning the gap. The CDR3 sequence is CASSLPAADTQYF. In nucleotides, the CDR3 is TGTGCCAGCAGCTTGCCGGCCGCAGATACGCAGTATTTT.

The chain is built from TRBV7-2 and TRBJ2-2; the D gene is possibly TRBD1 (7 bases). Germline loops: CDR1 SGHTA, CDR2 FQGNSA. The V gene lost 3 bases and the J gene lost 4 bases, with 18 bases spanning the gap. This CDR3 is built from 17 residues. CDR3 loop: CASSFAGGLRITGELFF. For the CDR3, the DNA is TGTGCCAGCAGCTTTGCAGGGGGGCTTCGGATCACCGGGGAGCTGTTTTTT. Full variable domain (missing parts from reference TRBV7-2 and TRBJ2-2): GAGVSQSPSNKVTEKGKDVELRCDPISGHTALYWYRQSLGQGLEFLIYFQGNSAPDKSGLPSDRFSAERTGGSVSTLTIQRTQQEDSAVYLCASSFAGGLRITGELFFGEGSRLTVL.

Turning to this clonotype: At one boundary the junction diverges from the germline segment, which might be a read error. The chain couples TRBV20-1 to TRBJ2-2; D remains unclear. From germline, CDR1 is DFQATT and CDR2 SNEGSKA (reference sequence). The CDR3 extends over 14 amino acids. The CDR3, as DNA: TGCAGTGCTAGCTACTATTCGAACATCGGGGAGCTGTTTTTT. Translation: CSASYYSNIGELFF.

In this sample, this clonotype turned up once. The V gene is TRBV6-2 or TRBV6-3, the J gene TRBJ2-2, with D unclear. V was trimmed by 7 bases and J by 7 bases, leaving 7 bases between them. CDR1 and CDR2 (germline): MNHEY, SVGEGT. This CDR3 is 11 amino acids long. Here the CDR3 reads CASIKGGELFF. CDR3 nucleotide sequence: TGTGCCAGCATTAAAGGCGGGGAGCTGTTTTTT.

This chain links TRBV3-1 with TRBJ2-7; the D gene is possibly TRBD2 (6 bases). V dropped 1 base and J dropped 3 bases, with 16 bases sitting between them. Germline CDR1 is LGHDT and CDR2 is YNNKEL (reference sequence). The length of the CDR3 is 16 residues. CDR3 residues: CASSQGAPGEIYEQYF. The CDR3 coding sequence is TGTGCCAGCAGCCAAGGTGCTCCGGGAGAGATCTACGAGCAGTACTTC.

The chain recombines TRBV7-2 with TRBJ2-3; D is unclear. The V and J ends lost 6 bases and 1 base respectively, with 8 bases between them. The germline gives CDR1 SGHTA, CDR2 FQGNSA. The CDR3 length is 13 residues. The CDR3 region is CASSLQRTDTQYF. DNA of the CDR3: TGTGCCAGCAGTTTACAGCGCACAGATACGCAGTATTTT.

In its sample, this clonotype was seen a few times. The chain couples TRBV14 to TRBJ2-7, with 9 bases matching TRBD2. V lost 0 bases and J lost 5; bases outside the gene matches: 14. Germline V CDR1 and CDR2: SGHDN, FVKESK. The CDR3 loop spans 18 amino acids. CDR3 residues: CASSQDTKTSGLRDEQYF. DNA of the CDR3: TGTGCCAGCAGCCAAGATACGAAGACTAGCGGCCTTAGGGACGAGCAGTACTTC.

This clonotype has only a few counts. This chain uses TRBV24-1 with TRBJ2-2; no clear D. V was pared by 3 bases and J by 0 bases, with 13 bases between. Germline V CDR1 and CDR2: KGHDR, SFDVKD. The CDR3 runs 17 residues. As DNA, the CDR3 is TGTGCCACCAGTGATAAGCAGCCTTATACGAACACCGGGGAGCTGTTTTTT. Translated, it gives CATSDKQPYTNTGELFF.

This clonotype has only a few counts. The V and J genes are TRBV29-1 and TRBJ2-1; 7 nucleotides agree with TRBD1. This CDR3 spans 14 amino acids. Germline CDR1 reads SQVTM; CDR2 reads ANQGSEA. Trimming removed 4 bases from V and 7 bases from J; junction bases left unmatched: 10. DNA for the CDR3: TGCAGCGTTGTTCAACAGGGGATTGGGAATGAGCAGTTCTTC. This codes for CSVVQQGIGNEQFF.

This clonotype was counted a single time. This chain links TRBV28 with TRBJ2-3; TRBD2 aligns across 7 bases. The CDR3 is made up of 14 amino acids. Germline V CDR1 and CDR2: MDHEN, SYDVKM. J was trimmed by 4 bases and V by 1 base; bases with no gene match: 2. Written as DNA, the CDR3 is TGTGCCAGCAGTTTATTTGGGAGGGCAGATACGCAGTATTTT. Encoded protein: CASSLFGRADTQYF.

This clonotype was counted a few times. The chain has TRBV20-1 and TRBJ2-3; TRBD2 matches at 7 bases. The V gene end was trimmed by 0 bases and the J gene end by 4 bases; junction bases not matched to a gene: 7. Germline V gives CDR1 DFQATT, CDR2 SNEGSKA (reference sequence). This CDR3 contains 15 residues. CDR3 sequence reads: CSARDQREVADTQYF. The CDR3 region has the DNA TGCAGTGCTAGAGATCAGCGGGAAGTAGCAGATACGCAGTATTTT.

This rearrangement joins TRBV20-1 to TRBJ2-7, with D perhaps matching TRBD2 (6 bases). The V gene lost 0 bases and the J gene lost 2 bases, with 11 bases spanning the gap. The length of the CDR3 is 14 residues. The germline V gene encodes CDR1 DFQATT and CDR2 SNEGSKA (reference sequence). The CDR3 region is CSARDREPTYEQYF. CDR3 in DNA: TGCAGTGCTAGAGATCGGGAGCCGACCTACGAGCAGTACTTC.

This clonotype was recorded a few times. The chain couples TRBV6-6 to TRBJ1-5; TRBD1 agrees at 12 bases. The germline V gene has CDR1 MNHNY and CDR2 SVGAGI (reference sequence). This CDR3 comprises 18 residues. V lost 6 bases and J lost 4; bases outside the gene matches: 13. Here the CDR3 reads CASRLDWDRGLGNQPQHF. In nucleotides, the CDR3 is TGTGCCAGCAGGCTAGATTGGGACAGGGGGCTCGGTAATCAGCCCCAGCATTTT.

V usage is TRBV10-3 and J usage is TRBJ2-3, with a tentative D call TRBD1 (6 bases). Germline CDR1 is ENHRY and CDR2 is SYGVKD. The length of the CDR3 is 13 residues. V dropped 4 bases and J dropped 1 base, with 6 bases sitting between them. The CDR3 DNA reads as TGTGCCATCAGTGGACAGGGCACAGATACGCAGTATTTT. This codes for CAISGQGTDTQYF.

The chain couples TRBV5-1 to TRBJ2-1, with D unclear. The CDR3 runs 15 residues. The germline V gene encodes CDR1 SGHRS and CDR2 YFSETQ. Trimming removed 0 bases at V and 6 bases at J, with 13 bases between. CDR3 in amino acids: CASSLGSEVGNEQFF. DNA of the CDR3: TGCGCCAGCAGCTTGGGTTCGGAAGTGGGCAATGAGCAGTTCTTC.

CDR3 residues: CASSLGWGLAGVGNEQFF. In nucleotides, the CDR3 is TGTGCCAGCAGCTTGGGGTGGGGACTAGCGGGAGTTGGAAATGAGCAGTTCTTC. The chain uses TRBV7-2 and TRBJ2-1, with 14 bases matching TRBD2. Trimming took 3 bases from V and 7 from J; bases not matched to a gene: 11. This CDR3 has 18 amino acids. The germline CDR1 and CDR2 sequences are SGHTA and FQGNSA. Full variable domain (remainder filled in from reference TRBV7-2 and TRBJ2-1): GAGVSQSPSNKVTEKGKDVELRCDPISGHTALYWYRQSLGQGLEFLIYFQGNSAPDKSGLPSDRFSAERTGGSVSTLTIQRTQQEDSAVYLCASSLGWGLAGVGNEQFFGPGTRLTVL.

Only a few counts were recorded for this clonotype. The chain links TRBV7-2 to TRBJ2-2; TRBD2 aligns across 7 bases. This CDR3 comprises 15 residues. V was pared by 2 bases and J by 6 bases, with 6 bases of the junction left unmatched. Germline V CDR1 and CDR2: SGHTA, FQGNSA. The CDR3, as DNA: TGTGCCAGCAGCTTAATGCGGGAGTGGGCCGGGGAGCTGTTTTTT. Translated: CASSLMREWAGELFF.

This clonotype appeared a few times. The rearrangement joins TRBV29-1 to TRBJ2-3, with D perhaps given as TRBD1 or TRBD2 (6 bases each). The V gene lost 1 base and the J gene lost 4 bases, with 12 bases spanning the gap. The CDR3 is made up of 14 amino acids. Germline CDR1 and CDR2: SQVTM and ANQGSEA. In DNA, the CDR3 is TGCAGCGTTGAAGGACGGGGGCAGCCAGATACGCAGTATTTT. Translated, it gives CSVEGRGQPDTQYF.

This clonotype was detected a few times. The chain combines TRBV6-6 with TRBJ2-5, with TRBD1 matching over 8 bases. Trimming took 3 bases from V and 2 from J; bases not matched to a gene: 8. This CDR3 region has 16 residues. Germline V gene data show CDR1 as MNHNY and CDR2 as SVGAGI (reference sequence). The CDR3, as DNA: TGTGCCAGCAGTTATGGGACAGGATTCAGTCAAGAGACCCAGTACTTC. Translating it yields CASSYGTGFSQETQYF.